Included here is one T cell receptor beta chain sequence, with context. The V segment lost 6 bases and the J segment 4 bases; nucleotides outside the gene matches: 11. This CDR3 region has 16 residues. The germline V gene has CDR1 LNHDA and CDR2 SQIVND (reference sequence). This sample is part of a study of T cell responses to AZD1222 COVID-19 vaccine. Profiling relied on immunoSEQ multiplex PCR, and the TCRdb table lists in-frame clones only, not all of them. The table lists approximately 150,000 clones, 88% of them singletons. The clonotype comes from an adult in good health. V is TRBV19 and J is TRBJ2-2; TRBD1 aligns across 7 bases. Source: peripheral blood, taken on day 0 of AZD1222 vaccination. The CDR3 reads CASRPRQGFGTGELFF. CDR3 in DNA: TGTGCCAGTAGGCCGAGACAGGGATTCGGCACCGGGGAGCTGTTTTTT.